This T cell receptor (beta chain) was sequenced for a study of OX40 agonist ivuxolimab in advanced cancers. Across the whole study: A mean age of roughly 60 years, range roughly 20 to 90, was recorded, and approximately 85% were male. General study findings and limits: The work left the antigen specificity of expanded peripheral T cells undetermined. Dosing at 0.1 to 3.0 mg/kg was accompanied by clonal expansion of CD4+ and CD8+ blood T cells by week 6. CD8+ T cells showed, on average, more clonal expansion than CD4+ cells.

V dropped 6 bases and J dropped 1 base, with 16 bases sitting between them. CDR3 length equals 15 residues. The germline gives CDR1 SGHRS, CDR2 YFSETQ. The repertoire was sequenced with immunoSEQ multiplex PCR; TCRdb's copy has only in-frame clones and lacks some. The sample consists of about 20,000 clones, 65% to 85% of them appearing once. Concerning this clone itself: Its antigen is as yet unknown.

This specimen consisted of CD4+ or CD8+ T cells sorted from blood, obtained in a trial of the OX40 agonist ivuxolimab. J is TRBJ2-5 and V is TRBV5-1; either TRBD1 or TRBD2 may supply D (5 bases each). The clonotype originates from an adult with an advanced solid tumor such as melanoma, head and neck, liver or kidney cancer. CDR3 loop: CASTRESGTQETQYF. The CDR3, as DNA: TGCGCCAGCACCAGAGAGAGTGGGACCCAAGAGACCCAGTACTTC. Based on the CDR3 plus reference TRBV5-1 and TRBJ2-5, the full variable domain is KAGVTQTPRYLIKTRGQQVTLSCSPISGHRSVSWYQQTPGQGLQFLFEYFSETQRNKGNFPGRFSGRQFSNSRSEMNVSTLELGDSALYLCASTRESGTQETQYFGPGTRLLVL.